Listed here are 30 T cell receptor beta chains from one sample, sequenced in a study of T-cell memory formation after mild COVID-19. TCRdb itself ran the 5' RACE reads through MiXCR, one entry per CDR3 protein. The table has some 120,000 distinct CDR3 sequences, about 6% seen once. Material for sequencing was PBMCs or a T cell subset sorted from them (not recorded which). These receptors were collected from an adult woman who had mild COVID-19 (a few samples of this study predate the infection). Cell type and time point are not known.

V and J are TRBV20-1 and TRBJ1-3; D gene unclear. The CDR3 has 15 amino acids. The germline gives CDR1 DFQATT, CDR2 SNEGSKA (reference sequence). V gave up 0 bases and J gave up 2 bases, with 11 bases separating them. The chain's CDR3 is CSARDFGPTGNTIYF. The CDR3 bases are TGCAGTGCTAGAGATTTCGGTCCTACTGGAAACACCATATATTTT.

In its sample, this clonotype was seen a few times. The rearrangement uses TRBV7-2 and TRBJ2-5; TRBD2 aligns across 11 bases. The junction had 4 bases not matched to a gene; V was cut back by 4 bases and J by 0 bases. Germline V lookup: CDR1 SGHTA, CDR2 FQGNSA. The CDR3 consists of 16 residues. The chain's CDR3 is CASSYTSGGYQETQYF. The CDR3 DNA follows: TGTGCCAGCAGCTACACTAGCGGGGGTTACCAAGAGACCCAGTACTTC.

The chain carries TRBV12-3 or TRBV12-4 and TRBJ1-5; no clear D gene. This CDR3 has 12 residues. V lost 7 bases and J lost 1, with 5 bases in between. Here the CDR3 DNA reads TGTGCCAGCACCCAGAGCAATCAGCCCCAGCATTTT. Encoded protein: CASTQSNQPQHF.

This clonotype turned up a few times. V usage is TRBV24-1 and J usage is TRBJ2-7; TRBD1 agrees at 7 bases. The ends lost 4 bases at V and 5 bases at J; junction bases unmatched: 10. This CDR3 is built from 15 residues. Germline loops: CDR1 KGHDR, CDR2 SFDVKD. CDR3 region: CATSDSYTGVHEQYF. The CDR3 region has the DNA TGTGCCACCAGTGACAGTTATACAGGGGTCCACGAGCAGTACTTC.

This clonotype was counted many times. This chain connects TRBV6-2 or TRBV6-3 to TRBJ2-7, with 8 positions matching TRBD2. The CDR3 totals 15 residues. V lost 5 bases, J lost 3 bases, and 9 bases stayed unmatched. Germline CDR1 MNHEY, CDR2 SVGEGT. CDR3 sequence reads: CASSTPAGARYEQYF. For the CDR3, the DNA is TGTGCCAGCAGTACCCCAGCGGGAGCCCGCTACGAGCAGTACTTC.

This clonotype was seen many times. V gene TRBV9 combines with J gene TRBJ1-4, with 7 bases aligning to TRBD1. V gave up 4 bases and J gave up 7 bases; unmatched junction bases: 13. CDR1 and CDR2 (germline): SGDLS, YYNGEE. The CDR3 length is 16 residues. CDR3 sequence reads: CASSKQTGDVGEKLFF. Here the CDR3 DNA reads TGTGCCAGCAGCAAACAAACAGGGGACGTTGGTGAAAAACTGTTTTTT.

Ten or more counts support this clonotype. This rearrangement joins TRBV12-3 or TRBV12-4 to TRBJ2-2, with TRBD1 as a possible D gene (6 bases). V lost 6 bases, J lost 0 bases, and 14 bases lay in between. The CDR3 totals 16 residues. The CDR3 DNA follows: TGTGCCAGCAGCCTCGGACAGTTCGCGAACACCGGGGAGCTGTTTTTT. It translates to CASSLGQFANTGELFF.

This clonotype was observed a handful of times. The chain uses TRBV24-1 and TRBJ2-5; TRBD1 matches at 7 bases. Looked up from germline, CDR1 is KGHDR and CDR2 is SFDVKD. V lost 1 base, J lost 5 bases, and 9 bases stayed unmatched. The CDR3 contains 16 residues. In DNA, the CDR3 is TGTGCCACCAGTGATTTTCGGGCAAGGGGGCCGGAGACCCAGTACTTC. Amino acids: CATSDFRARGPETQYF.

This clonotype came up many times. The V gene is TRBV12-3 or TRBV12-4, the J gene TRBJ1-1; D remains ambiguous. The CDR3 runs 11 residues. The ends were cut back, 6 bases at V and 10 bases at J, with 12 bases in the middle. CDR3 sequence reads: CASRQRIRAFF. The CDR3 nucleotides read TGTGCCAGCAGGCAACGGATCCGAGCTTTCTTT.

This clonotype was observed many times. The J gene is TRBJ2-3, the V gene TRBV7-2, with D possibly being TRBD2 (5 bases). V shed 5 bases and J shed 1 base, with 19 bases lying between them. Germline V gene data show CDR1 as SGHTA and CDR2 as FQGNSA. This CDR3 is built from 17 residues. The CDR3 region has the DNA TGTGCCAGCAGCCCGCTAGTCGGGGTATCCTGCACAGATACGCAGTATTTT. Residues: CASSPLVGVSCTDTQYF. Based on the CDR3 plus reference TRBV7-2 and TRBJ2-3, the full variable domain is GAGVSQSPSNKVTEKGKDVELRCDPISGHTALYWYRQSLGQGLEFLIYFQGNSAPDKSGLPSDRFSAERTGGSVSTLTIQRTQQEDSAVYLCASSPLVGVSCTDTQYFGPGTRLTVL.

This clonotype was counted a few times. This chain joins TRBV20-1 and TRBJ2-7; 7 nucleotides line up with TRBD1. This CDR3 contains 14 residues. CDR1 is DFQATT, CDR2 SNEGSKA, per germline (reference sequence). V lost 0 bases, J lost 5 bases, and 7 bases stayed unmatched. The CDR3 is CSARDPGQLHEQYF. CDR3 nucleotides: TGCAGTGCTAGAGATCCGGGACAGCTCCACGAGCAGTACTTC.

Ten or more counts support this clonotype. J is TRBJ2-1 and V is TRBV5-1, with 8 bases identical to TRBD2. The trim removed 3 bases at V and 15 bases at J, leaving 23 bases unmatched. Germline V gives CDR1 SGHRS, CDR2 YFSETQ. The CDR3 runs to 17 residues. The CDR3 DNA sequence: TGCGCCAGCAGCTCGGAACCCATTTCGGGAGGGAAAGGACGTGCGTTCTTC. This codes for CASSSEPISGGKGRAFF.

In this sample, this clonotype turned up many times. The chain couples TRBV24-1 to TRBJ2-1; TRBD2 aligns across 11 bases. This CDR3 comprises 16 residues. V lost 2 bases to trimming and J lost 4 bases; unmatched junction nucleotides: 3. Looked up from germline, CDR1 is KGHDR and CDR2 is SFDVKD. DNA for the CDR3: TGTGCCACCAGTGATTCCGGGACTAGCGGTTACAATGAGCAGTTCTTC. Translation: CATSDSGTSGYNEQFF.

This clonotype was seen many times. Written as DNA, the CDR3 is TGTGCCAGCTCACCCAATGCAGGGGAGGAGTTCTTC. This encodes CASSPNAGEEFF. The chain couples TRBV18 to TRBJ2-1; the D gene could be TRBD1 or TRBD2 (6 bases each). The germline gives CDR1 KGHSH, CDR2 LQKENI. V lost 3 bases to trimming and J lost 14 bases, with 14 bases between them. The CDR3 runs to 12 residues.

This clonotype came up a few times. The rearrangement uses TRBV5-1 and TRBJ2-1; no clear D gene. Germline values: CDR1 SGHRS, CDR2 YFSETQ. V dropped 4 bases and J dropped 6 bases, with 8 bases sitting between them. The CDR3 totals 12 residues. This chain's CDR3 is CASSESVNEQFF. CDR3 DNA sequence: TGCGCCAGCAGCGAGTCCGTCAATGAGCAGTTCTTC.

J is TRBJ2-3 and V is TRBV30; D is perhaps TRBD1 (8 bases). CDR1 and CDR2 from the germline V gene are GTSNPN and SVGIG (reference sequence). This CDR3 region has 15 residues. The V and J ends lost 0 bases and 4 bases respectively, with 14 bases between them. The CDR3 DNA reads as TGTGCCTGGAGTGTACAAGCGGGACAGGCAGATACGCAGTATTTT. It specifies CAWSVQAGQADTQYF.

In DNA, the CDR3 is TGTGCCACCAGCAGAGGGACAGGGGGAGAACAAGAGACCCAGTACTTC. It yields the protein CATSRGTGGEQETQYF. The chain uses TRBV15 and TRBJ2-5; TRBD1 aligns across 10 bases. Germline V gene lookup returns CDR1 LNHNV and CDR2 YYDKDF (reference sequence). This CDR3 has 16 amino acids. The junction had 4 bases not matched to a gene; V was cut back by 1 base and J by 2 bases.

The rearrangement uses TRBV5-1 and TRBJ2-7; possibly TRBD2 for D (6 bases). The CDR3 has 14 residues. Germline CDR1 reads SGHRS; CDR2 reads YFSETQ. V lost 4 bases to trimming and J lost 0 bases, with 11 bases between them. CDR3 DNA sequence: TGCGCCAGCAGCCGCGCCGGGGGCTCCTACGAGCAGTACTTC. It translates to CASSRAGGSYEQYF. The whole variable domain, filled in from reference TRBV5-1 and TRBJ2-7, reads KAGVTQTPRYLIKTRGQQVTLSCSPISGHRSVSWYQQTPGQGLQFLFEYFSETQRNKGNFPGRFSGRQFSNSRSEMNVSTLELGDSALYLCASSRAGGSYEQYFGPGTRLTVT.

The rearrangement uses TRBV29-1 and TRBJ2-1; the D is unclear. Deletions cut 8 bases from V and 4 bases from J, with 9 bases between. Germline values: CDR1 SQVTM, CDR2 ANQGSEA. The CDR3 consists of 11 residues. In DNA, the CDR3 is TGCAGCCCCTCAATTTACAATGAGCAGTTCTTC. This translates into CSPSIYNEQFF.

This clonotype was picked up many times. The gene calls are TRBV5-1 and TRBJ2-1; 9 positions match TRBD1. V lost 4 bases and J lost 4; bases outside the gene matches: 6. CDR1 and CDR2 (germline): SGHRS, YFSETQ. This CDR3 has 15 residues. Here the CDR3 reads CASSPGQGRYNEQFF. The CDR3 DNA follows: TGCGCCAGCAGCCCGGGACAGGGCCGTTACAATGAGCAGTTCTTC.

This clonotype was observed many times. The rearrangement links TRBV4-2 to TRBJ1-2; D ambiguous. Trimming took 4 bases from V and 6 from J, leaving 15 bases between them. The CDR3 loop spans 14 amino acids. Germline CDR1 LGHNA, CDR2 YNFKEQ. Written as DNA, the CDR3 is TGTGCCAGCAGCCCTGGACTGTCCCCTGATGGCTACACCTTC. Translating gives CASSPGLSPDGYTF.

This clonotype has a handful of counts. The chain links TRBV20-1 to TRBJ2-3; 9 bases match TRBD2. This CDR3 has 15 residues. The germline CDR1 and CDR2 sequences are DFQATT and SNEGSKA (reference sequence). Trimming removed 1 base from V and 7 bases from J; junction bases left unmatched: 9. The CDR3 here is CSARVVSGSKNTQYF. The CDR3 DNA reads as TGCAGTGCTAGAGTCGTTAGCGGGAGTAAAAATACGCAGTATTTT.

This clonotype was seen ten or more times. V usage is TRBV5-5 and J usage is TRBJ2-5; D possibly corresponds to TRBD1 (6 bases). This CDR3 has 15 amino acids. CDR1 SGHKS and CDR2 YYEKEE come from the germline V gene (reference sequence). V shed 4 bases and J shed 1 base, with 14 bases lying between them. The CDR3 DNA is TGTGCCAGCAGCACCACTAGGACAGTCCAAGAGACCCAGTACTTC. Its translation is CASSTTRTVQETQYF.

This clonotype occurred many times. The chain is built from TRBV30 and TRBJ2-1; unclear D gene. The germline gives CDR1 GTSNPN, CDR2 SVGIG (reference sequence). CDR3 length: 14 residues. V was pared by 5 bases and J by 4 bases, with 15 bases between. The DNA of the CDR3 is TGTGCCTGGGCCGGCAGGACGCCATACAATGAGCAGTTCTTC. Its protein product is CAWAGRTPYNEQFF.

The chain has TRBV20-1 and TRBJ2-3; D is unresolved. V gave up 3 bases and J gave up 3 bases, with 19 bases separating them. CDR1 is DFQATT and CDR2 is SNEGSKA in the germline V gene (reference sequence). CDR3 length: 16 amino acids. CDR3 sequence: CSARNLARVRTDTQYF. DNA for the CDR3: TGCAGTGCTAGGAATTTGGCCCGCGTCAGGACAGATACGCAGTATTTT.

This clonotype qualifies as medium-sized. The chain links TRBV20-1 to TRBJ2-7; D ambiguous. The CDR3 has 11 amino acids. V dropped 5 bases and J dropped 3 bases, with 8 bases sitting between them. Germline V CDR1 and CDR2: DFQATT, SNEGSKA (reference sequence). In DNA, the CDR3 is TGCAGTGCTGCGAATCTCTACGAGCAGTACTTC. As protein: CSAANLYEQYF.

This clonotype showed up just a few times. The V call is TRBV20-1, the J call TRBJ2-7; D possibly corresponds to TRBD2 (5 bases). Trimming removed 3 bases at V and 1 base at J, with 16 bases between. This CDR3 has 15 amino acids. Germline lookup yields CDR1 DFQATT and CDR2 SNEGSKA (reference sequence). The CDR3 DNA reads as TGCAGTGCTAGTCGAGGGCCGGACCTTTCCTACGAGCAGTACTTC. This sequence encodes CSASRGPDLSYEQYF.

The CDR3 loop reads CASLGQGPNQPQHF. In DNA, the CDR3 is TGTGCCAGCCTAGGGCAGGGCCCCAATCAGCCCCAGCATTTT. This sequence joins TRBV6-1 and TRBJ1-5, with TRBD1 as a possible D gene (5 bases). V gave up 8 bases and J gave up 3 bases, with 14 bases separating them. The germline V gene encodes CDR1 MNHNS and CDR2 SASEGT. The CDR3 runs to 14 residues.

This clonotype has a handful of counts. The gene calls are TRBV12-3 or TRBV12-4 and TRBJ2-3; D might be TRBD2 (6 bases). Trimming removed 5 bases from V and 5 bases from J, with 23 bases in between. This CDR3 spans 17 amino acids. CDR3 sequence: CASSPTHPGLPRDTQYF. The CDR3 region has the DNA TGTGCCAGCAGTCCCACACACCCCGGACTACCAAGAGATACGCAGTATTTT.

This clonotype was counted only a few times. CDR3: CASSPTSGRIYEQYF. Written as DNA, the CDR3 is TGTGCCAGCAGTCCAACTAGCGGGAGGATCTACGAGCAGTACTTC. The chain uses TRBV12-3 or TRBV12-4 and TRBJ2-7; 12 nucleotides line up with TRBD2. The CDR3 spans 15 residues. V lost 5 bases, J lost 3 bases, and 5 bases stayed unmatched.